A selection of T cell receptor beta chains follows, all from one sample in a study of shared clonotypes between healthy human individuals. The table came from immunoSEQ multiplex PCR; TCRdb's copy has only in-frame clones and leaves some out. The sample has some 1.4 million clones, 95% to 97% seen once. The sequenced sample consisted of naive CD4+ T cells sorted from blood. These receptors were obtained from a man under 40 in good health. The CDR3 runs from the conserved cysteine through the conserved F or W. Fields, in order: D gene, V gene, clone size, J gene, CDR3 protein, CDR3 DNA. A D gene is named only where the DNA matches it firmly. The size field is filled for only some rows; it gives once, few, many or a size class.

D gene: TRBD1
V gene: TRBV5-1
clone size: NA
J gene: TRBJ2-7
CDR3 protein: CASSTGPGQGLSEQYF
CDR3 DNA: TGCGCCAGCAGCACTGGTCCGGGACAGGGTCTCTCCGAGCAGTACTTC

D gene: NA
V gene: TRBV29-1
clone size: NA
J gene: TRBJ2-2
CDR3 protein: CSVRTESNTGELFF
CDR3 DNA: TGCAGCGTTCGGACGGAATCGAACACCGGGGAGCTGTTTTTT

D gene: NA
V gene: TRBV19
clone size: NA
J gene: TRBJ2-3
CDR3 protein: CASSRSPSQYF
CDR3 DNA: TGTGCCAGTAGTCGGTCCCCATCGCAGTATTTT

D gene: NA
V gene: TRBV9
clone size: NA
J gene: TRBJ2-3
CDR3 protein: CASRAGPGAYSTDTQYF
CDR3 DNA: TGTGCCAGCAGAGCAGGGCCAGGGGCCTATAGCACAGATACGCAGTATTTT

D gene: NA
V gene: TRBV6-1
clone size: NA
J gene: TRBJ1-4
CDR3 protein: CASRTPGGEKLFF
CDR3 DNA: TGTGCCAGCAGGACCCCCGGCGGTGAAAAACTGTTTTTT

D gene: NA
V gene: TRBV19
clone size: NA
J gene: TRBJ2-1
CDR3 protein: CASSINGRGNEQFF
CDR3 DNA: TGTGCCAGTAGTATAAACGGGAGAGGCAATGAGCAGTTCTTC

D gene: NA
V gene: TRBV28
clone size: NA
J gene: TRBJ2-3
CDR3 protein: CATSEGTDTQYF
CDR3 DNA: TGTGCCACTTCCGAGGGGACAGATACGCAGTATTTT

D gene: TRBD2
V gene: TRBV5-4
clone size: NA
J gene: TRBJ2-2
CDR3 protein: CASSLWEGGELFF
CDR3 DNA: TGTGCCAGCAGCTTGTGGGAGGGCGGGGAGCTGTTTTTT

D gene: TRBD1
V gene: TRBV7-2
clone size: once
J gene: TRBJ1-3
CDR3 protein: CASSLGQGAAGNTIYF
CDR3 DNA: TGTGCCAGCAGCTTAGGGCAGGGGGCTGCTGGAAACACCATATATTTT

D gene: TRBD2
V gene: TRBV6-1
clone size: NA
J gene: TRBJ2-3
CDR3 protein: CAIGFPGLATYTQYF
CDR3 DNA: TGTGCCATCGGTTTTCCGGGACTAGCGACATATACGCAGTATTTT

D gene: NA
V gene: TRBV28
clone size: NA
J gene: TRBJ1-5
CDR3 protein: CASASPPANSGQPQHF
CDR3 DNA: TGTGCCAGCGCTAGTCCCCCGGCCAACTCGGGTCAGCCCCAGCATTTT

D gene: NA
V gene: TRBV15
clone size: NA
J gene: TRBJ2-7
CDR3 protein: CATSNRTRLSYEQYF
CDR3 DNA: TGTGCCACCAGCAATCGGACACGTCTATCCTACGAGCAGTACTTC

D gene: NA
V gene: TRBV30
clone size: NA
J gene: TRBJ2-2
CDR3 protein: CAWKWGPNTGELFF
CDR3 DNA: TGTGCCTGGAAGTGGGGGCCGAACACCGGGGAGCTGTTTTTT

D gene: NA
V gene: TRBV5-1
clone size: NA
J gene: TRBJ2-1
CDR3 protein: CASSLGYGSLHNEQFF
CDR3 DNA: TGCGCCAGCAGCTTGGGGTACGGGAGTCTCCACAATGAGCAGTTCTTC

D gene: TRBD2
V gene: TRBV19
clone size: once
J gene: TRBJ2-1
CDR3 protein: CASSISTSGRYEQFF
CDR3 DNA: TGTGCCAGTAGTATAAGCACTAGCGGGAGATATGAGCAGTTCTTC

D gene: NA
V gene: TRBV15
clone size: NA
J gene: TRBJ2-3
CDR3 protein: CATSRDYPTQYF
CDR3 DNA: TGTGCCACCAGCAGAGATTACCCTACGCAGTATTTT